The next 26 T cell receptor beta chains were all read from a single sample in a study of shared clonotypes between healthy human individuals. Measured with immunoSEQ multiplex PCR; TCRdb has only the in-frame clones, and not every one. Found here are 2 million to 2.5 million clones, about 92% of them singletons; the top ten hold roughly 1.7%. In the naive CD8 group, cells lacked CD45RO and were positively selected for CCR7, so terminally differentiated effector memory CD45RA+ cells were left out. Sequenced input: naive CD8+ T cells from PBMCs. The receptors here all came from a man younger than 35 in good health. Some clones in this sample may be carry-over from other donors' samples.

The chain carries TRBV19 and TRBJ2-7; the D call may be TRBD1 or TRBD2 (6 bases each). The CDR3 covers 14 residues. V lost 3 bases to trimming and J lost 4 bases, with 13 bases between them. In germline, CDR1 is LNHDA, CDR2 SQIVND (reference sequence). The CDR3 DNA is TGTGCCAGTAGTATCAGGAGGGGGTTTTACGAGCAGTACTTC. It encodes CASSIRRGFYEQYF.

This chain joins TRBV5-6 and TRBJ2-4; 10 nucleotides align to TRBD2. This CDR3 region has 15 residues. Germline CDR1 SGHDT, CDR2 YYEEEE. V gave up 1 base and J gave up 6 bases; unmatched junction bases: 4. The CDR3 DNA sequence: TGTGCCAGCAGCTTGAGATGGACTAGCGGAAACATTCAGTACTTC. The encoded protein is CASSLRWTSGNIQYF.

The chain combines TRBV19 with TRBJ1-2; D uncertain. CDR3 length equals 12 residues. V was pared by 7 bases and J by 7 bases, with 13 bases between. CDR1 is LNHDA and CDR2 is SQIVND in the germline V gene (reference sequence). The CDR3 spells CASMWREGGYTF. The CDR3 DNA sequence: TGTGCCAGTATGTGGAGGGAGGGTGGCTACACCTTC.

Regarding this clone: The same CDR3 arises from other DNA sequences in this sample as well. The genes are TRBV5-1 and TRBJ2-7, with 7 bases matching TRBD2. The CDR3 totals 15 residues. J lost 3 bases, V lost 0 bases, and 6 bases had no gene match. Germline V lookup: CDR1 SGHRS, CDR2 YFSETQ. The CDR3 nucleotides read TGCGCCAGCAGCTTGGCTAGCGGAACCGTCTACGAGCAGTACTTC. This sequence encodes CASSLASGTVYEQYF.

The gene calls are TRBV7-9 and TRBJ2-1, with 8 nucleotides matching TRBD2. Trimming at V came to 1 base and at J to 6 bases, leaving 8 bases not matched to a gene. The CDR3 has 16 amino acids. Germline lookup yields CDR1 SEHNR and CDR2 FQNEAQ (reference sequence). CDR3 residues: CASSLDRSSGLNEQFF. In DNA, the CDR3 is TGTGCCAGCAGCTTAGATCGGTCTAGCGGGCTCAATGAGCAGTTCTTC.

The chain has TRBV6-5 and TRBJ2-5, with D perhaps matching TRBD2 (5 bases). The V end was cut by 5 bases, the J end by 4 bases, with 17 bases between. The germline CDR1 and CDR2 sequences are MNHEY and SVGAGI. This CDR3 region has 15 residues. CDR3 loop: CASSNPDQRGETQYF. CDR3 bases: TGTGCCAGCAGTAACCCGGACCAACGGGGAGAGACCCAGTACTTC.

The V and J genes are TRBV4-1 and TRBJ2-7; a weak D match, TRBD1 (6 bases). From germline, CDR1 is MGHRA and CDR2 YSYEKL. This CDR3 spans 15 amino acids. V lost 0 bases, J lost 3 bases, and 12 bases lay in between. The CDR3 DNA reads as TGCGCCAGCAGCCAAGACCGGACAGTCAGCTACGAGCAGTACTTC. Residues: CASSQDRTVSYEQYF.

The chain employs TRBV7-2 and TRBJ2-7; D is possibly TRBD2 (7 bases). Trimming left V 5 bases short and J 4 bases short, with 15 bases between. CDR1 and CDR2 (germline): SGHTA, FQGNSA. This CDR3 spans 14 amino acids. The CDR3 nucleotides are TGTGCCAGCAGCCCCCGGGGGGCCGGGTACGAGCAGTACTTC. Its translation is CASSPRGAGYEQYF.

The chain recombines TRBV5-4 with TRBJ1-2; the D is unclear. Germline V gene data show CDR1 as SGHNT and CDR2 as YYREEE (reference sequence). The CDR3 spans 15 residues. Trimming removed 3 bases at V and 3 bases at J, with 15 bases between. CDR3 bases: TGTGCCAGCAGCTGGGATCTAGGCCAGGACTATGGCTACACCTTC. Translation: CASSWDLGQDYGYTF. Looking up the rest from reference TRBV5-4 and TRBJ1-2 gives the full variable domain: ETGVTQSPTHLIKTRGQQVTLRCSSQSGHNTVSWYQQALGQGPQFIFQYYREEENGRGNFPPRFSGLQFPNYSSELNVNALELDDSALYLCASSWDLGQDYGYTFGSGTRLTVV.

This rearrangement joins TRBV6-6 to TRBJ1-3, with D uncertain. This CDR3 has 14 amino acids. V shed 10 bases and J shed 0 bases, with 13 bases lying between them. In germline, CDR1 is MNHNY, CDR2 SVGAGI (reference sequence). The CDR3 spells CATWWGTSGNTIYF. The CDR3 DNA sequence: TGTGCCACCTGGTGGGGAACCTCTGGAAACACCATATATTTT.

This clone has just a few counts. CDR3 sequence: CASSLDRRNTEAFF. CDR3 sequence (DNA): TGTGCCAGCAGCTTGGACAGGAGGAACACTGAAGCTTTCTTT. This sequence joins TRBV7-6 and TRBJ1-1, with 7 bases lining up with TRBD1. CDR1 SGHVS and CDR2 FNYEAQ come from the germline V gene. CDR3 size: 14 residues. V shed 3 bases, J shed 1 base, and the junction held 2 bases outside the gene matches. The full variable domain, its missing parts supplied by reference TRBV7-6 and TRBJ1-1, is GAGVSQSPRYKVTKRGQDVALRCDPISGHVSLYWYRQALGQGPEFLTYFNYEAQQDKSGLPNDRFSAERPEGSISTLTIQRTEQRDSAMYRCASSLDRRNTEAFFGQGTRLTVV.

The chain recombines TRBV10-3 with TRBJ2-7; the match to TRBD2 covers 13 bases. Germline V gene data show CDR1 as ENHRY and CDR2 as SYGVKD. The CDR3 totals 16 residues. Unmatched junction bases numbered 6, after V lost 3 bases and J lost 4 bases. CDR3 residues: CAISEGLAGVVYEQYF. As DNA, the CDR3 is TGTGCCATCAGTGAAGGACTAGCGGGAGTTGTATACGAGCAGTACTTC.

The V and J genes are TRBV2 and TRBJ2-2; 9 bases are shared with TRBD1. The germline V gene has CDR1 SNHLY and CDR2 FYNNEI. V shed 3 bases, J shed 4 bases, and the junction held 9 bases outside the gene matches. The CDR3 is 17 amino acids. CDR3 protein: CASSDRDRVGGTGELFF. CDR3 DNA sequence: TGTGCCAGCAGTGACCGGGACAGGGTGGGAGGCACCGGGGAGCTGTTTTTT.

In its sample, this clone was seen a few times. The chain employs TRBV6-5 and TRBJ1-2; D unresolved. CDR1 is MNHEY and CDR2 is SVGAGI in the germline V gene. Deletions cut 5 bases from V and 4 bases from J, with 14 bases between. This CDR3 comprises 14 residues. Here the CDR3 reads CASSKPGPLYGYTF. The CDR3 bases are TGTGCCAGCAGTAAACCCGGTCCCCTCTATGGCTACACCTTC.

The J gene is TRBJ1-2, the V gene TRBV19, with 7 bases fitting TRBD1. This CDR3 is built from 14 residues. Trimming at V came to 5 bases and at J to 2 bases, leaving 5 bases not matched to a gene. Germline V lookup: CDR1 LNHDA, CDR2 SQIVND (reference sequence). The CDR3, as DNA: TGTGCCAGTAGTCCCGGGACAGTCAACTATGGCTACACCTTC. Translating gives CASSPGTVNYGYTF.

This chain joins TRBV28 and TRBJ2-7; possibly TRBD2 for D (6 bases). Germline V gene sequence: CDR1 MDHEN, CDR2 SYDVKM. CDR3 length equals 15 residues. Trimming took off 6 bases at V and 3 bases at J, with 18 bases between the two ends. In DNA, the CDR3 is TGTGCCAGCAGCCCCGGGGTAGCGGTTCACTACGAGCAGTACTTC. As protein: CASSPGVAVHYEQYF. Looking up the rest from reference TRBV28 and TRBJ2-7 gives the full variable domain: DVKVTQSSRYLVKRTGEKVFLECVQDMDHENMFWYRQDPGLGLRLIYFSYDVKMKEKGDIPEGYSVSREKKERFSLILESASTNQTSMYLCASSPGVAVHYEQYFGPGTRLTVT.

The CDR3 nucleotides are TGTGCCAGCAGCATACCGGGCGCACAAGAGACCCAGTACTTC. This gives the protein CASSIPGAQETQYF. The genes are TRBV13 and TRBJ2-5; D gene ambiguous. Per germline, CDR1 PRHDT and CDR2 FYEKMQ (reference sequence). The CDR3 runs to 14 residues. With 5 bases removed from V and 2 bases from J, the gap between germline ends came to 12 bases.

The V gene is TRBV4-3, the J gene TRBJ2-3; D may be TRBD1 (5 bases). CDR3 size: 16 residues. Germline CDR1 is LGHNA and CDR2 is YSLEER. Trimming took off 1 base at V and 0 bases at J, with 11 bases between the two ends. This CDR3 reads CASSQARATSTDTQYF. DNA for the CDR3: TGCGCCAGCAGCCAAGCCAGGGCCACTAGCACAGATACGCAGTATTTT.

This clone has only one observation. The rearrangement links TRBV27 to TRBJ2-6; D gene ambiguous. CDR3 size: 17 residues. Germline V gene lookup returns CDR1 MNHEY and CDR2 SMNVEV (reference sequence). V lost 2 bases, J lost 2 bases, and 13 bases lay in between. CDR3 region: CASSLTTPRPGANVLTF. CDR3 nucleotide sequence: TGTGCCAGCAGTTTAACGACGCCCCGACCTGGGGCCAACGTCCTGACTTTC.

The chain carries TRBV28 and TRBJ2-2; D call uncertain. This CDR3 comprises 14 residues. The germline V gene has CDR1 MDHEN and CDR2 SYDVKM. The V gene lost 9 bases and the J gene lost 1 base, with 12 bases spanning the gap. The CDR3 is CASRPVGNTGELFF. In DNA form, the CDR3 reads TGTGCCAGTAGGCCGGTGGGGAACACCGGGGAGCTGTTTTTT.

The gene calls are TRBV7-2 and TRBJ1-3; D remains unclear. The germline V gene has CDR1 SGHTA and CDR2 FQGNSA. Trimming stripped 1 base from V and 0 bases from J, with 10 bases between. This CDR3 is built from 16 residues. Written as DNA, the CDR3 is TGTGCCAGCAGCTTAGGAGGAACCCACTCTGGAAACACCATATATTTT. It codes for CASSLGGTHSGNTIYF.

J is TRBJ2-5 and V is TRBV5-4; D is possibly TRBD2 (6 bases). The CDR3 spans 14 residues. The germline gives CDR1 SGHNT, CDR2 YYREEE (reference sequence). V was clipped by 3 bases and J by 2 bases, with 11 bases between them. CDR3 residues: CASSSDREQETQYF. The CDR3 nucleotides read TGTGCCAGCAGCTCTGACCGGGAGCAAGAGACCCAGTACTTC. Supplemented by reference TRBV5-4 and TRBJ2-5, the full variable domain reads ETGVTQSPTHLIKTRGQQVTLRCSSQSGHNTVSWYQQALGQGPQFIFQYYREEENGRGNFPPRFSGLQFPNYSSELNVNALELDDSALYLCASSSDREQETQYFGPGTRLLVL.

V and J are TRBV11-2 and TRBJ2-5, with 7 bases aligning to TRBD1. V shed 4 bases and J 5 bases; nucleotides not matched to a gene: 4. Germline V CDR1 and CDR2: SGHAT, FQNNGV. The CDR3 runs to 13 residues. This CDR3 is CASSYGRGETQYF. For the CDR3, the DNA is TGTGCCAGCAGCTACGGCAGGGGGGAGACCCAGTACTTC.

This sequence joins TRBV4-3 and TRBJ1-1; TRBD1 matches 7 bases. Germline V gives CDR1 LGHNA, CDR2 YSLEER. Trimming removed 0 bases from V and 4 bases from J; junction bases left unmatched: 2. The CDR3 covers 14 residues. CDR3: CASSQDRGVTEAFF. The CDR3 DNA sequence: TGCGCCAGCAGCCAAGACAGGGGGGTCACTGAAGCTTTCTTT.

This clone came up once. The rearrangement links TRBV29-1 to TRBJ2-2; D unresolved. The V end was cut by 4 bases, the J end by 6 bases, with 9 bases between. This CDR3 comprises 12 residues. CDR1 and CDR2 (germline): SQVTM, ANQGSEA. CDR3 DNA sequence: TGCAGCGTTGTTTCGTCGGCCGGGGAGCTGTTTTTT. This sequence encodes CSVVSSAGELFF.

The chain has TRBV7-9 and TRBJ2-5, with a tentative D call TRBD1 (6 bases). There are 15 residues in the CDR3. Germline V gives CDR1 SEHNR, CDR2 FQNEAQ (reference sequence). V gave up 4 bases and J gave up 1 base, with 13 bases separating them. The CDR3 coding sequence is TGTGCCAGCAGCTACACCGGGACAAGCCAAGAGACCCAGTACTTC. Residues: CASSYTGTSQETQYF.